The 27 T cell receptor beta chains below were found in one sample sequenced in a study of blood T cell repertoires in COVID-19. Measured with immunoSEQ multiplex PCR; TCRdb has only the in-frame clones, and not every one. This sample has 150,000 or so clones, with 77% found just once. Sequencing input: peripheral blood. These TCRs come from a woman aged 50 to 60 with active or convalescent COVID-19.

V usage is TRBV7-9 and J usage is TRBJ1-3; D is perhaps TRBD1 (6 bases). Germline CDR1 is SEHNR and CDR2 is FQNEAQ (reference sequence). The CDR3 has 17 residues. V lost 4 bases and J 0 bases, leaving 16 bases between the germline ends. The CDR3, as DNA: TGTGCCAGCAGCTCCCGGGGGGCGGTGCTCTCTGGAAACACCATATATTTT. This sequence encodes CASSSRGAVLSGNTIYF. Full variable domain (remainder filled in from reference TRBV7-9 and TRBJ1-3): DTGVSQNPRHKITKRGQNVTFRCDPISEHNRLYWYRQTLGQGPEFLTYFQNEAQLEKSRLLSDRFSAERPKGSFSTLEIQRTEQGDSAMYLCASSSRGAVLSGNTIYFGEGSWLTVV.

V and J are TRBV19 and TRBJ2-2; TRBD2 aligns across 10 bases. This CDR3 spans 19 amino acids. Trimming at V came to 3 bases and at J to 5 bases, leaving 15 bases not matched to a gene. CDR1 LNHDA and CDR2 SQIVND come from the germline V gene (reference sequence). CDR3 residues: CASSIGLAGDTWGTGELFF. CDR3 coding DNA: TGTGCCAGTAGTATTGGGCTAGCGGGAGACACCTGGGGGACCGGGGAGCTGTTTTTT. The full variable domain, with the rest looked up from reference TRBV19 and TRBJ2-2, is DGGITQSPKYLFRKEGQNVTLSCEQNLNHDAMYWYRQDPGQGLRLIYYSQIVNDFQKGDIAEGYSVSREKKESFPLTVTSAQKNPTAFYLCASSIGLAGDTWGTGELFFGEGSRLTVL.

V and J are TRBV9 and TRBJ2-3; a weak D match, TRBD1 (6 bases). The V end lost 4 bases, the J end lost 4 bases, and 13 bases lay between the germline ends. In germline, CDR1 is SGDLS, CDR2 YYNGEE. The CDR3 runs to 14 residues. The CDR3 coding sequence is TGTGCCAGCAGCCCCCGGACAGTGGCAGATACGCAGTATTTT. Its translation: CASSPRTVADTQYF. The full variable domain, completed using reference TRBV9 and TRBJ2-3, is DSGVTQTPKHLITATGQRVTLRCSPRSGDLSVYWYQQSLDQGLQFLIQYYNGEERAKGNILERFSAQQFPDLHSELNLSSLELGDSALYFCASSPRTVADTQYFGPGTRLTVL.

The rearrangement links TRBV28 to TRBJ1-2; 8 bases match TRBD1. V was clipped by 7 bases and J by 5 bases; unmatched bases: 6. The CDR3 is 13 residues long. CDR1 is MDHEN, CDR2 SYDVKM, per germline. The CDR3: CASTLGQGYGYTF. The DNA of the CDR3 is TGTGCCAGCACCCTTGGACAGGGATATGGCTACACCTTC.

This clone turned up a few times. The V call is TRBV21-1, the J call TRBJ2-7; the table's D gene call, TRBD1, was not cross checked with the DNA. TRBV21-1 is flagged as a pseudogene. The CDR3 is 14 amino acids. The CDR3 loop is CASSKRTGGYEQYF. The CDR3 DNA follows: TGTGCCAGCAGCAAAAGGACAGGGGGCTACGAGCAGTACTTC.

This clone was observed a few times. This chain connects TRBV28 to TRBJ2-3, with D perhaps TRBD1 (6 bases). This CDR3 spans 13 amino acids. Germline assignment: CDR1 MDHEN and CDR2 SYDVKM. V shed 2 bases and J shed 3 bases, with 6 bases lying between them. The CDR3 region is CASSLQGTDTQYF. The DNA for the CDR3 is TGTGCCAGCAGTTTACAGGGGACAGATACGCAGTATTTT.

Notes on this clone: The junction departs from germline at one end; a sequencing error may be responsible. V and J are TRBV6-1 and TRBJ1-4, with D maybe TRBD1 (6 bases). Looked up from germline, CDR1 is MNHNS and CDR2 is SASEGT. The CDR3 is 13 amino acids. The CDR3 region has the DNA TGTGCCAGCAGGGAAGACAGGCTTGAAAAACTGTTTTTT. Its protein is CASREDRLEKLFF.

V usage is TRBV2 and J usage is TRBJ1-5, with a tentative D call TRBD1 (6 bases). Germline CDR1 reads SNHLY; CDR2 reads FYNNEI. The V end lost 6 bases, the J end lost 5 bases, and 17 bases lay between the germline ends. The CDR3 extends over 15 amino acids. CDR3 nucleotides: TGTGCCAGCAGGGTCAGGGGCCTCGATGATCAGCCCCAGCATTTT. Protein sequence: CASRVRGLDDQPQHF. Full variable domain (missing parts from reference TRBV2 and TRBJ1-5): EPEVTQTPSHQVTQMGQEVILRCVPISNHLYFYWYRQILGQKVEFLVSFYNNEISEKSEIFDDQFSVERPDGSNFTLKIRSTKLEDSAMYFCASRVRGLDDQPQHFGDGTRLSIL.

The V gene is TRBV5-1, the J gene TRBJ2-6, with D maybe TRBD2 (6 bases). Germline loops: CDR1 SGHRS, CDR2 YFSETQ. The CDR3 sequence is 15 residues long. The V end lost 0 bases, the J end lost 3 bases, and 7 bases lay between the germline ends. The CDR3 loop is CASSLGGDGANVLTF. CDR3 sequence (DNA): TGCGCCAGCAGCTTGGGCGGGGATGGGGCCAACGTCCTGACTTTC. Looking up the rest from reference TRBV5-1 and TRBJ2-6 gives the full variable domain: KAGVTQTPRYLIKTRGQQVTLSCSPISGHRSVSWYQQTPGQGLQFLFEYFSETQRNKGNFPGRFSGRQFSNSRSEMNVSTLELGDSALYLCASSLGGDGANVLTFGAGSRLTVL.

The rearrangement uses TRBV28 and TRBJ2-2; 14 bases align to TRBD2. Germline values: CDR1 MDHEN, CDR2 SYDVKM. CDR3 length: 15 amino acids. With 9 bases clipped from V and 5 bases from J, the junction kept 5 bases outside the gene matches. CDR3 in DNA: TGTGCCAGTAGACTAGCGGGAGGGCCAACCGGGGAGCTGTTTTTT. It encodes CASRLAGGPTGELFF.

The V gene is TRBV18, the J gene TRBJ1-1; D is unclear. The CDR3 has 17 residues. The germline V and J ends were trimmed by 2 bases and 0 bases, with 16 bases remaining between them. Per the germline V gene, CDR1 is KGHSH and CDR2 is LQKENI. The CDR3 nucleotides read TGTGCCAGCTCACCAAGGCAGGCAGGTGACATGAACACTGAAGCTTTCTTT. Its protein product is CASSPRQAGDMNTEAFF.

This chain links TRBV6-2 or TRBV6-3 with TRBJ2-5; 8 positions match TRBD1. This CDR3 is 15 amino acids long. V trimming: 2 bases; J trimming: 5 bases; junction bases outside the gene matches: 7. The germline CDR1 and CDR2 sequences are MNHEY and SVGEGT. CDR3 DNA sequence: TGTGCCAGCAGTTACGGGGCAGGGGGCGTGGAGACCCAGTACTTC. It encodes CASSYGAGGVETQYF.

The V call is TRBV29-1, the J call TRBJ1-3; D is possibly TRBD1 (5 bases). Germline assignment: CDR1 SQVTM and CDR2 ANQGSEA. V was cut by 4 bases and J by 3 bases, with 7 bases left in between. This CDR3 has 12 amino acids. The CDR3 DNA sequence: TGCAGCGTTGTTCAGGGTGGAAACACCATATATTTT. Translated, it gives CSVVQGGNTIYF.

The rearrangement links TRBV19 to TRBJ2-7; possibly TRBD1 for D (6 bases). Trimming cost V 2 bases and J 0 bases, with 11 bases left between them. The CDR3 length is 15 residues. Germline V gene sequence: CDR1 LNHDA, CDR2 SQIVND (reference sequence). In DNA, the CDR3 is TGTGCCAGTAGTATACAGGGGCAAAGCTCCTACGAGCAGTACTTC. Translating it yields CASSIQGQSSYEQYF.

The gene calls are TRBV7-2 and TRBJ2-3, with D perhaps matching TRBD2 (6 bases). With 3 bases removed from V and 4 bases from J, the gap between germline ends came to 17 bases. The CDR3 is made up of 16 amino acids. Germline assignment: CDR1 SGHTA and CDR2 FQGNSA. The CDR3 sequence: CASSLEILARPDTQYF. As DNA, the CDR3 is TGTGCCAGCAGCTTGGAAATACTAGCTAGGCCAGATACGCAGTATTTT. Combining the CDR3 with reference TRBV7-2 and TRBJ2-3 gives the whole variable domain GAGVSQSPSNKVTEKGKDVELRCDPISGHTALYWYRQSLGQGLEFLIYFQGNSAPDKSGLPSDRFSAERTGGSVSTLTIQRTQQEDSAVYLCASSLEILARPDTQYFGPGTRLTVL.

The rearrangement links TRBV5-4 to TRBJ2-5; 8 bases line up with TRBD1. The CDR3 loop spans 13 amino acids. CDR1 and CDR2 from the germline V gene are SGHNT and YYREEE (reference sequence). V lost 3 bases to trimming and J lost 4 bases; unmatched junction nucleotides: 2. CDR3: CASSWTGSETQYF. In DNA, the CDR3 is TGTGCCAGCAGCTGGACAGGGTCAGAGACCCAGTACTTC.

V gene TRBV2 combines with J gene TRBJ2-1; possible D gene TRBD1, 6 bases. The germline CDR1 and CDR2 sequences are SNHLY and FYNNEI. The CDR3 spans 13 residues. V lost 7 bases and J 4 bases, leaving 11 bases between the germline ends. For the CDR3, the DNA is TGTGCCAGCAAGAAAGACAGGTACAATGAGCAGTTCTTC. Protein sequence: CASKKDRYNEQFF.

The CDR3 region is CASSQRGGNSPLHF. As DNA, the CDR3 is TGCGCCAGCAGCCAGAGGGGGGGAAATTCACCCCTCCACTTT. The V and J genes are TRBV4-3 and TRBJ1-6, with D perhaps matching TRBD1 (6 bases). Trimming took 3 bases from V and 7 from J, leaving 10 bases between them. The CDR3 extends over 14 amino acids. Per germline, CDR1 LGHNA and CDR2 YSLEER.

Comment on this clone: The germline gene is not matched at one end of the junction; a read error may be the cause. J is TRBJ2-1 and V is TRBV7-2; TRBD2 aligns across 10 bases. CDR1 and CDR2 from the germline V gene are SGHTA and FQGNSA. The CDR3 sequence is 14 residues long. The CDR3 DNA reads TGTGCCAGCAACTTAGCTAGCGGGAGTTATGAGCAGTTCTTC. Protein sequence: CASNLASGSYEQFF. Together with reference TRBV7-2 and TRBJ2-1, the CDR3 gives the full variable domain: GAGVSQSPSNKVTEKGKDVELRCDPISGHTALYWYRQSLGQGLEFLIYFQGNSAPDKSGLPSDRFSAERTGGSVSTLTIQRTQQEDSAVYLCASNLASGSYEQFFGPGTRLTVL.

This clone was seen repeatedly, ten times or more. The chain recombines TRBV7-9 with TRBJ1-5; 7 nucleotides match TRBD1. Looked up from germline, CDR1 is SEHNR and CDR2 is FQNEAQ (reference sequence). The CDR3 sequence is 15 residues long. J was trimmed by 1 base and V by 4 bases; bases with no gene match: 4. CDR3 bases: TGTGCCAGCAGCTCCCAGGGGGAAAGCAATCAGCCCCAGCATTTT. Translating it yields CASSSQGESNQPQHF.

The CDR3 reads CASSTLEGLAGADTQYF. DNA for the CDR3: TGTGCCAGCAGCACCCTAGAAGGACTAGCGGGGGCAGATACGCAGTATTTT. This chain connects TRBV13 to TRBJ2-3; TRBD2 matches 13 bases. J was trimmed by 4 bases and V by 5 bases; bases with no gene match: 9. The CDR3 covers 17 residues. Germline lookup yields CDR1 PRHDT and CDR2 FYEKMQ (reference sequence).

This chain connects TRBV7-8 to TRBJ2-3, with 12 bases matching TRBD2. The CDR3 extends over 22 amino acids. Germline V gene data show CDR1 as SGHVS and CDR2 as FQNEAQ. Trimming took 5 bases from V and 0 from J; bases not matched to a gene: 21. The DNA for the CDR3 is TGTGCCAGCAGCCAGCGGACTAGCGGGGCTGGTACGCACCGTTTAAGCACAGATACGCAGTATTTT. Translation: CASSQRTSGAGTHRLSTDTQYF.

V gene TRBV6-5 combines with J gene TRBJ2-7; 7 bases fit TRBD2. Germline V gene data show CDR1 as MNHEY and CDR2 as SVGAGI. CDR3 length equals 16 residues. J was trimmed by 4 bases and V by 2 bases; bases with no gene match: 11. CDR3 nucleotide sequence: TGTGCCAGCAGTTACGATAAGGGCGGGAGTCGATACGAGCAGTACTTC. It encodes CASSYDKGGSRYEQYF.

V usage is TRBV5-6 and J usage is TRBJ1-5, with D unclear. The germline V and J ends were trimmed by 0 bases and 5 bases, with 6 bases remaining between them. The CDR3 is 13 residues long. Germline CDR1 is SGHDT and CDR2 is YYEEEE. CDR3: CASSLAGDQPQHF. DNA of the CDR3: TGTGCCAGCAGCTTGGCCGGAGATCAGCCCCAGCATTTT.

This CDR3 is CASRVGPRAGEAFF. Here the CDR3 DNA reads TGTGCCAGCAGGGTAGGTCCGCGGGCAGGTGAAGCTTTCTTT. This chain uses TRBV6-5 with TRBJ1-1, with no clear D. CDR3 length equals 14 residues. Germline V gene lookup returns CDR1 MNHEY and CDR2 SVGAGI. V was shortened by 6 bases and J by 7 bases, with 18 bases between the two germline ends.

This chain joins TRBV7-9 and TRBJ1-1; no clear D. The CDR3 spans 15 residues. The germline V and J ends were trimmed by 0 bases and 4 bases, with 12 bases remaining between them. Germline CDR1 reads SEHNR; CDR2 reads FQNEAQ (reference sequence). The CDR3, as DNA: TGTGCCAGCAGCTTAGCTCGGGGTCGCGGCACTGAAGCTTTCTTT. It yields the protein CASSLARGRGTEAFF.

This clone appeared a few times. This chain joins TRBV2 and TRBJ1-5; possibly TRBD1 for D (6 bases). Germline CDR1 reads SNHLY; CDR2 reads FYNNEI. Trimming left V 7 bases short and J 0 bases short, with 13 bases between. The CDR3 length is 15 residues. The CDR3 DNA reads TGTGCCAGCAAAGGTGGGGGCTATAGCAATCAGCCCCAGCATTTT. Translation gives CASKGGGYSNQPQHF.